The next 11 T cell receptor beta chains were all read from a single sample in a study of blood T cell repertoires in COVID-19. TCRdb keeps only in-frame clones here, not all; method: immunoSEQ multiplex PCR. The sample holds 90,000 to 120,000 clones; about four fifths are singletons and the top ten take 4.3%. The material sequenced was peripheral blood. The receptors originated from a man in his 70s with acute or convalescent COVID-19.

J is TRBJ2-1 and V is TRBV4-1, with 8 positions matching TRBD1. V lost 1 base and J lost 0; bases outside the gene matches: 5. From germline, CDR1 is MGHRA and CDR2 YSYEKL. CDR3 length: 17 residues. The CDR3 protein is CASSQGMTGVSYNEQFF. The CDR3, as DNA: TGCGCCAGCAGCCAAGGTATGACAGGGGTCTCCTACAATGAGCAGTTCTTC.

J is TRBJ1-2 and V is TRBV7-8, with D unresolved. CDR1 SGHVS and CDR2 FQNEAQ come from the germline V gene. Between the trimmed V and J ends, which lost 1 base and 2 bases, there was a span of 8 bases. The CDR3 extends over 14 amino acids. The CDR3 protein is CASSLVRKNYGYTF. The CDR3 region has the DNA TGTGCCAGCAGCTTAGTCAGAAAAAACTATGGCTACACCTTC. The whole variable domain, remainder taken from reference TRBV7-8 and TRBJ1-2, is GAGVSQSPRYKVAKRGQDVALRCDPISGHVSLFWYQQALGQGPEFLTYFQNEAQLDKSGLPSDRFFAERPEGSVSTLKIQRTQQEDSAVYLCASSLVRKNYGYTFGSGTRLTVV.

The chain has TRBV6-2 or TRBV6-3 and TRBJ2-7; TRBD1 matches 9 bases. CDR1 is MNHEY and CDR2 is SVGEGT in the germline V gene. J was trimmed by 2 bases and V by 4 bases; bases with no gene match: 9. The CDR3 spans 16 residues. The chain's CDR3 is CASSSPFGQGTYEQYF. In nucleotides, the CDR3 is TGTGCCAGCAGTTCGCCCTTTGGACAGGGGACCTACGAGCAGTACTTC.

This chain uses TRBV19 with TRBJ1-4; possible D gene TRBD1, 6 bases. V was trimmed by 6 bases and J by 4 bases, leaving 9 bases between them. CDR3 length: 13 amino acids. CDR1 and CDR2 (germline): LNHDA, SQIVND (reference sequence). CDR3 region: CASSEQGNEKLFF. In nucleotides, the CDR3 is TGTGCCAGTAGCGAACAGGGTAATGAAAAACTGTTTTTT.

The rearrangement links TRBV5-1 to TRBJ1-4, with D tentatively TRBD1 (5 bases). Per germline, CDR1 SGHRS and CDR2 YFSETQ. Trimming took 2 bases from V and 12 from J, leaving 20 bases between them. The CDR3 spans 15 residues. The CDR3 DNA sequence: TGCGCCAGCAGCTTAAGAACAGGAGGGACCTTGGAACTGTTTTTT. It translates to CASSLRTGGTLELFF.

The J gene is TRBJ1-1, the V gene TRBV7-8, with D possibly matching TRBD1 (5 bases). CDR1 is SGHVS, CDR2 FQNEAQ, per germline. CDR3 length equals 14 residues. V was pared by 5 bases and J by 7 bases, with 17 bases between. This chain's CDR3 is CASSPSNRYYEAFF. The CDR3 DNA is TGTGCCAGCAGCCCCTCTAACAGGTACTATGAAGCTTTCTTT.

J is TRBJ1-2 and V is TRBV2; possibly TRBD1 for D (5 bases). The V end lost 7 bases, the J end lost 0 bases, and 15 bases lay between the germline ends. This CDR3 has 15 residues. CDR1 and CDR2 (germline): SNHLY, FYNNEI. The CDR3 DNA follows: TGTGCCAGCACCTCGGGGGGGTCTCCTAACTATGGCTACACCTTC. This gives the protein CASTSGGSPNYGYTF.

The chain recombines TRBV18 with TRBJ2-7; possible D gene TRBD1, 5 bases. V lost 0 bases, J lost 5 bases, and 14 bases lay in between. The CDR3 is 15 amino acids. In germline, CDR1 is KGHSH, CDR2 LQKENI. The CDR3 nucleotides read TGTGCCAGCTCACCACCCGGTCAGGGCGACCACGAGCAGTACTTC. Its translation: CASSPPGQGDHEQYF. The full variable domain, completed using reference TRBV18 and TRBJ2-7, is NAGVMQNPRHLVRRRGQEARLRCSPMKGHSHVYWYRQLPEEGLKFMVYLQKENIIDESGMPKERFSAEFPKEGPSILRIQQVVRGDSAAYFCASSPPGQGDHEQYFGPGTRLTVT.

This sequence joins TRBV7-3 and TRBJ2-1; 8 bases line up with TRBD2. Looked up from germline, CDR1 is SGHTA and CDR2 is FQGTGA. V lost 5 bases to trimming and J lost 9 bases; unmatched junction nucleotides: 9. The CDR3 has 14 amino acids. CDR3 nucleotides: TGTGCCAGCAGCCCAACCGGGGGGGGTGGTGAGCAGTTCTTC. Its translation is CASSPTGGGGEQFF.

J is TRBJ1-1 and V is TRBV3-1 (or the pseudogene TRBV3-2); no clear D. The CDR3 covers 14 residues. Trimming took off 3 bases at V and 3 bases at J, with 11 bases between the two ends. The V gene's germline CDR1 is LGHDT and CDR2 YNNKEL (reference sequence). CDR3 region: CASSHMVGDTEAFF. CDR3 nucleotide sequence: TGTGCCAGCAGCCACATGGTCGGGGACACTGAAGCTTTCTTT.

V gene TRBV13 combines with J gene TRBJ2-5, with TRBD1 matching over 7 bases. V dropped 5 bases and J dropped 2; count of bases not matched to a gene: 8. CDR1 and CDR2 from the germline V gene are PRHDT and FYEKMQ (reference sequence). This CDR3 contains 15 residues. The CDR3 DNA follows: TGTGCCAGCAGCCCTACCGGGACAGCTCAAGAGACCCAGTACTTC. Translation gives CASSPTGTAQETQYF.